Below are 2 T cell receptor beta chains sequenced from a single sample in a study of blood T cell repertoires in COVID-19 (dated by TCRdb to between 2020 and 2021). The library came from the immunoSEQ multiplex PCR assay. TCRdb stores this immuneACCESS table with in-frame sequences only. Part of the clones is absent; in the studies checked, under half of the shortfall reflects unresolved V genes, and no reason is known for the rest. For this sample the table gives about 55,000 clones, of which 65% to 90% were detected only once. About 12% of the sample is held by the ten biggest clonotypes. Material: peripheral blood. These receptors originate from a human donor in a cohort sampled during active COVID-19.

CDR3 sequence: CASSARGQNTGELFF. CDR3 nucleotides: TGTGCCAGCAGCGCCCGGGGACAGAACACCGGGGAGCTGTTTTTT. The chain has TRBV7-2 and TRBJ2-2; D may be TRBD1 (6 bases). Trimming shortened V by 5 bases and J by 1 base, and 11 bases separated the two germline ends. This CDR3 spans 15 amino acids. Germline V gives CDR1 SGHTA, CDR2 FQGNSA.

The J gene is TRBJ2-7, the V gene TRBV6-1; 11 bases line up with TRBD1. This CDR3 comprises 16 residues. The germline gives CDR1 MNHNS, CDR2 SASEGT. V was pared by 2 bases and J by 3 bases, with 6 bases of the junction left unmatched. In nucleotides, the CDR3 is TGTGCCAGCAGTGAACGCCAGGACAGGGGGCGCTACGAGCAGTACTTC. This gives the protein CASSERQDRGRYEQYF.